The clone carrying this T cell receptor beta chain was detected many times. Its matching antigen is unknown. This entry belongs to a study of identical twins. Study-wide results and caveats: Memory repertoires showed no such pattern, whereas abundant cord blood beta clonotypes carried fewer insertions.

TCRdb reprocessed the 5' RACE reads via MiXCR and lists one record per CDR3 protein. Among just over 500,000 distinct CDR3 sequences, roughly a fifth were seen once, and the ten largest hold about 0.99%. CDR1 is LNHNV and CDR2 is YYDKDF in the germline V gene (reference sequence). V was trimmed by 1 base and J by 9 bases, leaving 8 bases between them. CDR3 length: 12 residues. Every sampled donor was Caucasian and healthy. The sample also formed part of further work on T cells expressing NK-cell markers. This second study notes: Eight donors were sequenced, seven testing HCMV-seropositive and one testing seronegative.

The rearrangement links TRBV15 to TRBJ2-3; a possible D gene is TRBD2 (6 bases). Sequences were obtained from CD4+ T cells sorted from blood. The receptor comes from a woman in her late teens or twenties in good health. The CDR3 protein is CATSRVAETQYF. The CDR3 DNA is TGTGCCACCAGCAGAGTAGCGGAGACGCAGTATTTT. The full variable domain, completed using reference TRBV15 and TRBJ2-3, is DAMVIQNPRYQVTQFGKPVTLSCSQTLNHNVMYWYQQKSSQAPKLLFHYYDKDFNNEADTPDNFQSRRPNTSFCFLDIRSPGLGDTAMYLCATSRVAETQYFGPGTRLTVL.